This T cell receptor beta chain was sequenced during a study of blood T cell repertoires in COVID-19. Here immunoSEQ multiplex PCR was the method, and the copy in TCRdb shows in-frame clones only, minus some. The data show some 250,000 clones, around 80% seen once. This CDR3 is 17 amino acids long. The germline V gene has CDR1 GTSNPN and CDR2 SVGIG (reference sequence). V lost 0 bases to trimming and J lost 0 bases, with 15 bases between them. The clonotype comes from a man older than 75 with acute or convalescent COVID-19. The chain links TRBV30 to TRBJ1-3; TRBD1 is a possible D gene (5 bases). The specimen was peripheral blood. The CDR3 is CAWSVFRTPSSGNTIYF. DNA of the CDR3: TGTGCCTGGAGTGTTTTTCGGACACCGTCCTCTGGAAACACCATATATTTT.